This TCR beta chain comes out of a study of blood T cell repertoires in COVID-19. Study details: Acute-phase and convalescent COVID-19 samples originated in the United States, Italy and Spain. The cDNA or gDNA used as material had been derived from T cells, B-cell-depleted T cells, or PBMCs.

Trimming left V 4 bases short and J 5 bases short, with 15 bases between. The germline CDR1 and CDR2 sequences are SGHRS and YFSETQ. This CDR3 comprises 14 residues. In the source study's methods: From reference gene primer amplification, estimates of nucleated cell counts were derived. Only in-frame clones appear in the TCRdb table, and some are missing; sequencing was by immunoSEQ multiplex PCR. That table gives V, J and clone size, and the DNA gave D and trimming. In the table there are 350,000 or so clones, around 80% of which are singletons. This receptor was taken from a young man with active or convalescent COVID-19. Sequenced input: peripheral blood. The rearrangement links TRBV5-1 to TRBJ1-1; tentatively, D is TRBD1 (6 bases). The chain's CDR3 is CASSEAQGWTEAFF. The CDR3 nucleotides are TGCGCCAGCAGCGAGGCCCAGGGGTGGACTGAAGCTTTCTTT.